This T cell receptor beta chain originates from a study of cytomegalovirus exposure and HLA in healthy donors listed by TCRdb under 2017. Turning to the overall study: An earlier analysis of approximately 600 of the donors reported roughly 300 Gb of sequence data and about 100 million unique TCR beta sequences from around 200 million T cells. Roughly 300 gigabases of sequencing data and approximately 80 million unique TCR sequences were included in an early release covering roughly 700 HLA-typed donors. Of the 300 to 500 genotyped donors, roughly 80% were placed in the genetic ancestry cluster associated with self-reported Caucasian donors. The study aimed to test whether signatures of past pathogen exposure could be identified by cataloging public T cell receptors. The T cell repertoires of 700 or so subjects were profiled by immunosequencing and related to cytomegalovirus serostatus. A separate validation cohort of more than 100 different subjects was used in addition to the approximately 670-subject first cohort. The study combined high-throughput TCR immunosequencing, statistical association of individual TCRs with disease status, and machine learning to predict cytomegalovirus infection status. A later analysis re-examined previously published TCR beta repertoires from several hundred donors and added high-resolution HLA genotyping to investigate patterns of TCR occurrence. Rather than drawing on any new phenotypic data, the later analysis identified candidate immune exposures from TCR beta sequences and the way those sequences occurred across donors. To decide whether each TCR beta V gene segment behaved as functional or pseudogenic, an earlier analysis of approximately 590 of the donors relied on high-throughput TCR beta sequencing. Donor age, sex, ethnicity and CMV serostatus were compiled alongside the repertoire data. Genome-wide SNP genotypes for about 60% of the roughly 700 donors were used in a later genetic analysis, which treated that subset as a discovery cohort. Every discovery cohort repertoire had been produced on one sequencing platform. HLA typing included class I and class II loci at four-digit resolution. The number of donors typed differed by locus, with roughly 620-640 for A, B, C, DRB1 and DQB1, more than 500 for DQA1, 606 for DPA1, and around 450 for DPB1. A handful of DR-DQ haplotypes were handled as single units for association and clustering because linkage in the cohort was strong. Among about 400 genotyped donors of the cohort, an average of approximately 200,000 unique TCR beta nucleotide sequences was sequenced per donor, of which about 18% were non-productive.

The study at large found these results: Immune exposure information for the cohort was limited to CMV serostatus. Because some donors lacked HLA typing at each locus, the association tests relied only on the typed subset. In a later analysis, about 17,000 TCR beta sequences were associated with specific HLA alleles at a false discovery rate of 0.05. Because the 87-base-pair reads could not distinguish some IMGT-functional V segments, including TRBV6-2 and TRBV6-3, those segments were excluded. A total of roughly 160 TCR beta chains were listed by the study as associated with cytomegalovirus. When HLA alleles, especially DR and DQ, strongly co-occurred, TCR associations were difficult to assign to individual alleles. A later genetic analysis associated a missense DCLRE1C variant with V-gene and J-gene trimming of TCR beta chains, and an independent cohort replicated the association. Roughly uniform sequencing depth across donors was assumed in presence/absence analyses, although this assumption may not hold. Most TCR sequences were seen in very few donors, while some public TCRs were found in many individuals. In vitro tests confirmed that a few of the cytomegalovirus-associated TCR beta chains recognize cytomegalovirus antigens. In a later analysis, HLA-associated TCR beta chains showed more clonal expansion and lower generation probabilities than non-associated chains that were equally common. The authors suggested that the approach could potentially be extended to other disease states and immunological phenotypes. According to a later analysis, parvovirus B19, influenza, CMV and Epstein-Barr virus appeared linked to several top co-occurrence clusters. Some 15 rarely observed V segments, including chromosome 9 orphons, were excluded from the earlier analysis of 550 to 700 of the donors because counts were too low. The classifier was reported to diagnose cytomegalovirus status with high specificity and sensitivity in both the original and validation cohorts. A cluster of highly shared sequence variants was judged likely to represent a technical artifact of the sequencing pipeline. A further reported finding was that TCR beta sequences accurately predicted the HLA-A and HLA-B alleles for most subjects in the first cohort. In a later genetic analysis, fewer N-insertions in productive TCRs were reported among donors in an Asian-associated ancestry cluster than the roughly 700-donor mean. In a later analysis, TCR association rates were found to vary across HLA loci, with the most associated TCRs seen for DRB1 alleles and the fewest for HLA-C alleles. In an earlier analysis of about 550 of the donors, most TCR beta V segments were observed in productive rearrangements about 87% or about 30% of the time, broadly matching IMGT annotations. Correlated functional status among segregating V segments might reflect linkage disequilibrium, but an unknown experimental factor could not be ruled out. This cohort had only TCR beta chains sequenced, and the lack of alpha or paired-chain data limited which features could be detected. Most CMV-associated TCR beta chains appeared to be HLA-restricted in a later analysis, and the HLA associations seemed to be driven largely by CMV exposure.

The cohort consisted of 666 healthy bone marrow donors. Cohort members were all nominally healthy when sampled, although unrecorded immune exposures were likely present. The donor was CMV seronegative and was included in the group of 352 seronegative cohort members. Every donor gave a peripheral blood sample, and the peripheral blood mononuclear cells from that sample were used for TCR beta sequencing. The Qiagen DNeasy Blood Extraction Kit was used to extract genomic DNA from the blood cell samples. Library method: the immunoSEQ multiplex PCR assay. A mixture of 60 forward primers for TCR Vbeta segments and 13 reverse primers for TCR Jbeta segments was used in the multiplex PCR. A multiplex PCR assay on genomic DNA amplified the CDR3 region of rearranged TCR beta genes. Amplified TCR beta libraries were sequenced as 87-base-pair reads on the Illumina HiSeq System. Regarding the original processing steps: A later analysis tallied roughly 76 million unique TCR beta chains across the approximately 670 repertoires, and approximately 11 million of those chains were shared by two or more donors. Raw reads were error-corrected and collapsed into unique sequences by a nearest-neighbor algorithm in which closely related sequences were merged to remove PCR and sequencing errors. CDR3 sequences were aligned to IMGT reference sequences to assign V, D and J gene segments. For a sequence to be retained, a match of at least six nucleotides was required to both a V gene segment and a J gene segment. A rearrangement counted as productive if the CDR3 had no stop codons and remained in frame with V and J, and every other rearrangement counted as non-productive. CDR3 was defined by IMGT convention, running from the second conserved V-encoded cysteine to the conserved J-encoded phenylalanine. The earlier analysis of a few hundred of the donors excluded any sequence lacking an unambiguous match to a single V gene segment. In an earlier analysis of several hundred of the donors, V segments were called functional above 56.7% productive rearrangements and were called segregating when the between-donor standard deviation exceeded 5%. A statistical classification framework was developed to diagnose cytomegalovirus status using the catalog of TCR beta chain sequences. A later analysis assigned V and J genes by comparing TCR nucleotide sequences with IMGT/GENE-DB human TR gene sequences. The TCRdist pipeline was used in a later analysis to assign CDR3 sequences and most-parsimonious VDJ recombination scenarios. In a later analysis, each TCR beta chain was defined by its CDR3 amino acid sequence together with its V-gene family, and reads lacking a unique V-gene family were excluded. In a later analysis, around 600 highly shared, low-generation-probability nucleotide sequences were removed to address suspected cross-contamination and a sequencing artifact. For each public chain, a later analysis derived a clonal expansion index from normalized ranks of inferred template counts within each repertoire. In a later analysis, generation probabilities were computed using a VDJ recombination model fitted to out-of-frame rearrangements, and the results were checked against IGoR. In a later analysis, hypergeometric tests were used to score TCR-TCR, TCR-HLA and TCR-CMV co-occurrence, with a repertoire-size bias correction applied to TCR pairs. False discovery rates were estimated in a later analysis by permuting HLA or CMV assignments 20 times. In a later analysis, co-occurring TCRs were grouped using DBSCAN, and TCRdist sequence similarity was added for clustering within HLA-allele-positive subsets. Repertoires with fewer than 30,000 or more than 120,000 public chains were left out of co-occurrence clustering, as were five repertoires with anomalous nucleotide sharing. This is the immuneACCESS table as TCRdb keeps it, with only in-frame sequences that have V and J called. A part of the clones is gone; compared with another copy, unresolved V genes explain less than half, and the rest is unexplained. Clonal size and the V and J genes are those of that table, whereas D and trimming came from the DNA. The sample table records 150,000 to 160,000 clones; 80% to 90% of these occur just once. Roughly 2.3% of the sample lies in the top ten.

V lost 9 bases and J lost 4 bases, and the count of bases not matched to a germline gene is 11. CDR1 MDHEN and CDR2 SYDVKM are derived from the germline V gene. The CDR3 runs 15 residues from the cysteine to the phenylalanine. This entry keeps only the CDR3 DNA: 45 bases, framed from base 1. As for this clone: Its antigen is currently not known. No much larger clonotype is one base removed from it; base qualities were not supplied.

The sample was PBMCs. In this chain, TRBV28 is recombined with TRBJ1-3, with 8 bases matching TRBD1. This TCR came from a woman aged 18-29 years in good health and CMV-seronegative. For the CDR3, the sequence is CASTSTGVAGNTIYF. Read as DNA, the sequence is TGTGCCAGTACCTCGACAGGGGTGGCCGGAAACACCATATATTTT.